The rows below give T cell receptor beta chains drawn from one sample of a study of blood T cells in healthy people across ages. Each CDR3 protein gets one entry after TCRdb re-called the 5' RACE reads with MiXCR. The table lists approximately 810,000 distinct CDR3 sequences, 25% to 35% of them singletons, with 15% to 20% in the top ten. The sequenced material came from blood. The receptors derive from a woman older than 75 in good health. CDR3s include the opening cysteine and the closing phenylalanine or tryptophan. The D gene is left open where the match is weak. Clone size is not always given. Where it is, it says once, few, many or a class for expanded clones.

many	TRBJ2-7	TRBD1	15	TRBV27	TGTGCCAGCAGTCCAACCGGGACAGGGAGATACGAGCAGTACTTC	CASSPTGTGRYEQYF
few	TRBJ2-7	.	14	TRBV7-2	TGTGCCAGCAGCTTAGGGCGGGTTCCCTACGAGCAGTACTTC	CASSLGRVPYEQYF
.	TRBJ2-3	.	11	TRBV20-1	TGCAGGGCTAGTAGGGGAGATACGCAGTATTTT	CRASRGDTQYF
few	TRBJ1-5	.	12	TRBV20-1	TGCAGTGCTAGCCTGGCCTTGGGGCCCCAGCATTTT	CSASLALGPQHF
many	TRBJ2-3	TRBD2	17	TRBV5-1	TGCGCCAGCAGCTTGAGTTCGGCTAGCGGTAACACAGATACGCAGTATTTT	CASSLSSASGNTDTQYF
.	TRBJ2-4	TRBD1	14	TRBV7-2	TGCGCCAGCAGCTTGAGGGGACAGGGGGACATTCAGTACTTC	CASSLRGQGDIQYF
many	TRBJ2-5	TRBD2	16	TRBV4-3	TGCGCCAGCAGCCAAGATCTTAGCGGGGGGCCCTCGGTCCAGTACTTC	CASSQDLSGGPSVQYF
many	TRBJ2-7	.	15	TRBV28	TGTGCCAGCAAGCGAGGGGGGGGCGCGTCCCACGAGCAGTACTTC	CASKRGGGASHEQYF
.	TRBJ1-4	.	13	TRBV25-1	TGTGCCAGCAGTGAAACGGGCCACGAAAAACTGTTTTTT	CASSETGHEKLFF
few	TRBJ1-2	TRBD1	14	TRBV10-3	TGTGCCATCAGTGGGATCGACAGGGGGCATGGCTACACCTTC	CAISGIDRGHGYTF
many	TRBJ2-4	.	19	TRBV7-9	TGTGCCAGCACCACCGCTAGCAGCTTATCGCGGGAAGCCAAAAACATTCAGTACTTC	CASTTASSLSREAKNIQYF
many	TRBJ2-3	.	13	TRBV7-9	TGTGCCAGCAGCTTAGGCTGGACAGATACGCAGTATTTT	CASSLGWTDTQYF
once	TRBJ2-1	.	14	TRBV9	TGTGCCAGCAGCGTAACAAGCTCCCACAATGAGCATTTCTTC	CASSVTSSHNEHFF
many	TRBJ1-4	.	15	TRBV7-2	TGTGCCAGCAGCCGCGGGGGGGCGGGTAATGAAAAACTGTTTTTT	CASSRGGAGNEKLFF
few	TRBJ1-2	.	13	TRBV6-2/TRBV6-3	TGTGCCAGCACCGAAGACAGCTACGTTGACTACACCTTC	CASTEDSYVDYTF
.	TRBJ1-1	.	16	TRBV7-9	TGTGCCAGCAGCTCAGATTCGGACAGCATGAACACTGAAGCTTTCTTT	CASSSDSDSMNTEAFF
.	TRBJ2-1	TRBD2	15	TRBV6-5	TGTGCCAGCAGTCAGGGACTAGCGGGCGACAATGAGCAGTTCTTC	CASSQGLAGDNEQFF
once	TRBJ2-2	TRBD2	16	TRBV13	TGTGCCAGCAGCCCTGGACTAGCGGGCCACACCGGGGAGCTGTTTTTT	CASSPGLAGHTGELFF
.	TRBJ2-7	.	12	TRBV20-1	TGCAGTGCTAGTATTGGGGCCTACGAGCAGTACTTC	CSASIGAYEQYF
.	TRBJ1-4	.	14	TRBV7-9	TGTGCCAGCAGCGATACAGGAAGGGACGAAAAACTGTTTTTT	CASSDTGRDEKLFF
.	TRBJ2-4	TRBD1	14	TRBV7-9	TGTGCCAGCAGCTTAGGCAGGGGGTTTGCCATTCAGTACTTC	CASSLGRGFAIQYF
.	TRBJ2-7	.	14	TRBV20-1	TGCAGTGCTAGATCATTGGACTTTAGGGATGGGCAGTACTTC	CSARSLDFRDGQYF
.	TRBJ2-5	TRBD2	16	TRBV3-1	TGTGCCAGCAGCCAAGGGTCGGGGGGGCCCGGAGAGGCCCAGTGCTTC	CASSQGSGGPGEAQCF
few	TRBJ2-1	TRBD1	15	TRBV6-1	TGTGCCAGCAGTGGGGGACAGGGGGTTTGTAGTGAGCAGTTCTTC	CASSGGQGVCSEQFF
many	TRBJ2-7	.	15	TRBV4-3	TGCGCCAGCAGCCAGATCGAGGGGTACCCAGTGGAGCAGTACTTC	CASSQIEGYPVEQYF
many	TRBJ2-6	.	16	TRBV27	TGTGCCAGCAAGGAGGGGGTTAGCTCTGGGGCCAACGTCCTGACTTTC	CASKEGVSSGANVLTF
many	TRBJ2-1	TRBD2	13	TRBV6-2/TRBV6-3	TGTGCCAGCAAACCGGGACTAGCGAATGAGCAGTTCTTC	CASKPGLANEQFF
.	TRBJ1-2	.	13	TRBV6-2/TRBV6-3	TGTGCCAGCAGTTACTCTGGCCACTATGGCTACACCTTC	CASSYSGHYGYTF
many	TRBJ2-1	.	15	TRBV11-2	TGTGCCAGCAGCTTAATCCGGGGGAACCACAATGAGCAGTTCTTC	CASSLIRGNHNEQFF
few	TRBJ2-1	.	14	TRBV10-1	TGCGCCAGCAGTGAGCCCGGGATGCAAGAGACCCAGTTCTTC	CASSEPGMQETQFF
.	TRBJ2-5	TRBD2	15	TRBV30	TGTGCCTGGAGTGAGGTAGCGGGGGGGAAAGAGACCCAGTACTTC	CAWSEVAGGKETQYF
many	TRBJ2-4	.	16	TRBV7-9	TGTGCCAGCAGCTCGGAGGGGAGACGAGCTAAAAACATTCAGTACTTC	CASSSEGRRAKNIQYF
few	TRBJ1-2	.	16	TRBV11-2	TGTGCCAGCAGCCGCCTGGGGACACAGAGGGACTATGGCTACACCTTC	CASSRLGTQRDYGYTF
many	TRBJ2-7	.	14	TRBV7-9	TGTGCCAGCAGCTTGGGCGCACGATCCTACGAGCAGTACTTC	CASSLGARSYEQYF
.	TRBJ2-2	.	15	TRBV7-9	TGTGCCAGCAGCCCGCGTAATTCGGGCACCGGGGAGCTGTTTTTT	CASSPRNSGTGELFF
many	TRBJ2-1	.	17	TRBV7-2	TGTGCCAGCAGCTTAGTGAAAGCGACGAGCTCCTACAATGAGCAGTTCTTC	CASSLVKATSSYNEQFF
many	TRBJ2-3	TRBD1	14	TRBV5-1	TGCGCCAGCCAACCAGGGGGCATCACAGATACGCAGTATTTT	CASQPGGITDTQYF
many	TRBJ1-1	.	12	TRBV29-1	TGCAGCGCCTTACAGGTGAACACTGAAGCTTTCTTT	CSALQVNTEAFF
many	TRBJ2-1	TRBD2	13	TRBV12-3/TRBV12-4	TGTGCCAGCAACCTAGGACTAGCGGGGGAGCAGTTCTTC	CASNLGLAGEQFF
.	TRBJ2-5	TRBD2	15	TRBV5-1	TGCGCCAGCAACCTAGGGACTAGCGGGGCAGAGACCCAGTACTTC	CASNLGTSGAETQYF
many	TRBJ2-1	TRBD2	15	TRBV12-3/TRBV12-4	TGTGCCAGCAACACCGGGACTAGCGGTAGCTATGAGCAGTTCTTC	CASNTGTSGSYEQFF
many	TRBJ2-5	TRBD1	17	TRBV15	TGTGCCACCAGCAGAGGACAGGGGGGCGCAGGGAAAGAGACCCAGTACTTC	CATSRGQGGAGKETQYF
many	TRBJ2-1	.	17	TRBV25-1	TGTGCCAGCAGTGAATCCAGGGTGAGGAATTTGGACAATGAGCAGTTCTTC	CASSESRVRNLDNEQFF
.	TRBJ2-7	TRBD1	14	TRBV6-2/TRBV6-3	TGTGCCAGCAGTTACGCAGGGGGTCAGTACGAGCAGTACTTC	CASSYAGGQYEQYF
many	TRBJ2-3	TRBD1	16	TRBV6-1	TGTGCCAGCAGTGAAGGAACAGGGGCGCGCACAGATACGCAGTATTTT	CASSEGTGARTDTQYF
many	TRBJ2-3	.	14	TRBV7-9	TGTGCCAGCAGCTTAGAAGTTTCTACAGATACGCAGTATTTT	CASSLEVSTDTQYF
many	TRBJ2-1	TRBD2	17	TRBV15	TGTGCCACCAGCAAGAGGGCACTAGCGGGGGGGTACAATGAGCAGTTCTTC	CATSKRALAGGYNEQFF
many	TRBJ1-5	.	13	TRBV6-2/TRBV6-3	TGTGCCAGCAGTTACGTCCCCCGAAGGCCCCAGCATTTT	CASSYVPRRPQHF
many	TRBJ2-7	.	14	TRBV27	TGTGCCAGCAGGACTCAGGGAACCGGATACGAGCAGTACTTC	CASRTQGTGYEQYF
.	TRBJ2-3	.	13	TRBV2	TGTGCCAGCAAAGGGGACTTCACAGATACGCAGTATTTT	CASKGDFTDTQYF
.	TRBJ2-1	TRBD1	15	TRBV7-9	TGTGCCAGCAGCATGAAGGGGACAGGGGACAATGAGCAGTTCTTC	CASSMKGTGDNEQFF
many	TRBJ2-3	.	15	TRBV7-2	TGTGCCAGCAGCTTAGGTGGGGTCAAGGCAGATACGCAGTATTTT	CASSLGGVKADTQYF
few	TRBJ2-1	.	17	TRBV7-9	TGTGCCAGCAGCCCCTCCGGGCAGCCAACGAGAAACAATGAGCAGTTCTTC	CASSPSGQPTRNNEQFF